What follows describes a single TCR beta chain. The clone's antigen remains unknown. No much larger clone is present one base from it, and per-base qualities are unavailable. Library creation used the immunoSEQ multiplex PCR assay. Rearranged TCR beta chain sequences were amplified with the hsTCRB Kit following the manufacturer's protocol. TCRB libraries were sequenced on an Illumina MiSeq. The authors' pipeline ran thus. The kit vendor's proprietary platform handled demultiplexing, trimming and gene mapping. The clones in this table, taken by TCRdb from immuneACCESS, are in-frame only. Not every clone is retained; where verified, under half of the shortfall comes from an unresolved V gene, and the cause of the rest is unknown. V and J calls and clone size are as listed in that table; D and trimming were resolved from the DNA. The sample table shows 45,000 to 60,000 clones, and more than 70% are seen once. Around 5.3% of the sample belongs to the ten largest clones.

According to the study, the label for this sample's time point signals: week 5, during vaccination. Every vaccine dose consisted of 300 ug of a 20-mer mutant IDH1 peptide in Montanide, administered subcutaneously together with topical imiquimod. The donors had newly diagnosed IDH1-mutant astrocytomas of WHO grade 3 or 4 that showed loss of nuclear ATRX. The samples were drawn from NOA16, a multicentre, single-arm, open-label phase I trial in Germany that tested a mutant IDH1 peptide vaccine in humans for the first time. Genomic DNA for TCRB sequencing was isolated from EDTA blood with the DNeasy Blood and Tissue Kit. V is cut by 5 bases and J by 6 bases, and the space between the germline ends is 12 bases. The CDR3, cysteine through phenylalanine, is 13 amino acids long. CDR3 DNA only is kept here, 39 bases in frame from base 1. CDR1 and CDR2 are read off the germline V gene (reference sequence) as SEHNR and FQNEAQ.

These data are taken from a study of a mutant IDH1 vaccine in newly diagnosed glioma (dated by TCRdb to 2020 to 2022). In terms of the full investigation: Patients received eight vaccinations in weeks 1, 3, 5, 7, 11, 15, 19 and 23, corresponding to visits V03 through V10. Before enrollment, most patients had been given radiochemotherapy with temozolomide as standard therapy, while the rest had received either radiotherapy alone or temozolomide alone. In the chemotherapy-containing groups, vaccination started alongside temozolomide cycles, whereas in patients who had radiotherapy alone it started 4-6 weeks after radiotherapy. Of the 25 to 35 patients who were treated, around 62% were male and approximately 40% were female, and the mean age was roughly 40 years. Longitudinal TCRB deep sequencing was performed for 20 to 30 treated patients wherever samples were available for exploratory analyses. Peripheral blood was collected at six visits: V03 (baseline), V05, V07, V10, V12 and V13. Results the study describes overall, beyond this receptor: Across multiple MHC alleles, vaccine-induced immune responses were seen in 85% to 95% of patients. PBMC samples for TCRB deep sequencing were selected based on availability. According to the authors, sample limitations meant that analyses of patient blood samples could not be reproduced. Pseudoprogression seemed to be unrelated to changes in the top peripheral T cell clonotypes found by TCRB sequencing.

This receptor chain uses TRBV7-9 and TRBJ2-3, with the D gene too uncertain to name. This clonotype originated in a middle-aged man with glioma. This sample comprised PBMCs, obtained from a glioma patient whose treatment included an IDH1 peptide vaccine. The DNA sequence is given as TGTGCCAGCAGCCCGCCAGACTTCGATACGCAGTATTTT. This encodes CASSPPDFDTQYF.